This entry lists 9 T cell receptor beta chains sequenced from one sample in a study of cytomegalovirus exposure and HLA in healthy donors. The study ran its PCR with 60 Vbeta and 13 Jbeta primers. Only in-frame clones appear in the TCRdb table, and some are missing; sequencing was by immunoSEQ multiplex PCR. The table includes some 150,000 clones, about 64% detected once. What was sequenced was PBMCs. Receptors were obtained from a woman aged 55-75 years in good health and CMV-seropositive.

The chain joins TRBV5-4 to TRBJ2-7, with 8 bases matching TRBD2. This CDR3 region has 14 residues. Germline V gives CDR1 SGHNT, CDR2 YYREEE (reference sequence). Losses at the gene ends were 4 bases for V and 2 bases for J; bases not matched to a gene: 5. The CDR3 region has the DNA TGTGCCAGCAGCCTCAGCGGGGGCCCCTACGAGCAGTACTTC. It is translated as CASSLSGGPYEQYF.

In its sample, this clone was seen a few times. The chain couples TRBV5-1 to TRBJ2-1; TRBD2 aligns across 10 bases. V trimming: 4 bases; J trimming: 6 bases; junction bases outside the gene matches: 7. Germline V CDR1 and CDR2: SGHRS, YFSETQ. This CDR3 comprises 15 residues. The CDR3 DNA reads as TGCGCCAGCAGCGGTCTAGCGGGAGCTAGCAATGAGCAGTTCTTC. Translated, it gives CASSGLAGASNEQFF.

J is TRBJ1-2 and V is TRBV5-6; TRBD1 matches at 9 bases. The germline V gene encodes CDR1 SGHDT and CDR2 YYEEEE. V dropped 1 base and J dropped 2; count of bases not matched to a gene: 6. The length of the CDR3 is 16 residues. CDR3 bases: TGTGCCAGCAGCTTGTTGGGACAGGGAGACAACTATGGCTACACCTTC. Protein: CASSLLGQGDNYGYTF.

This chain uses TRBV2 with TRBJ2-7; 7 nucleotides agree with TRBD2. CDR1 and CDR2 (germline): SNHLY, FYNNEI. This CDR3 comprises 14 residues. The J segment lost 3 bases and the V segment lost 7 bases, leaving 9 bases of the junction unmatched. The CDR3 reads CASKRLAPLYEQYF. The CDR3 region has the DNA TGTGCCAGCAAACGACTAGCCCCACTCTACGAGCAGTACTTC.

The chain employs TRBV6-5 and TRBJ1-6; 8 bases fit TRBD1. The length of the CDR3 is 14 residues. Germline trimming cut 6 bases from V and 10 bases from J; bases unmatched to any gene: 8. CDR1 and CDR2 from the germline V gene are MNHEY and SVGAGI. Here the CDR3 DNA reads TGTGCCAGCAGGGTACAGGGGGGGCGGTCACCCCTCCACTTT. Residues: CASRVQGGRSPLHF.

This chain connects TRBV30 to TRBJ2-1; 12 bases match TRBD2. This CDR3 contains 15 residues. The junction had 8 bases not matched to a gene; V was cut back by 2 bases and J by 9 bases. Germline V CDR1 and CDR2: GTSNPN, SVGIG (reference sequence). The CDR3 here is CAWSRPLAGGGEQFF. The CDR3 DNA follows: TGTGCCTGGAGTCGTCCCCTAGCGGGAGGGGGTGAGCAGTTCTTC.

A few counts support this clone. The rearrangement uses TRBV29-1 and TRBJ2-1; 15 nucleotides agree with TRBD2. CDR3 length equals 18 residues. The J segment lost 4 bases and the V segment lost 2 bases, leaving 9 bases of the junction unmatched. Germline V gives CDR1 SQVTM, CDR2 ANQGSEA. The CDR3 region is CSVEPGLAGGYNYNEQFF. The CDR3, as DNA: TGCAGCGTTGAACCGGGACTAGCGGGAGGATACAATTACAATGAGCAGTTCTTC.

This chain links TRBV28 with TRBJ1-2; 7 bases align to TRBD1. In germline, CDR1 is MDHEN, CDR2 SYDVKM. J was trimmed by 6 bases and V by 8 bases; bases with no gene match: 6. The CDR3 runs to 12 residues. The CDR3 region has the DNA TGTGCCAGCCGACAGGGTAGGGATGGCTACACCTTC. Amino acids: CASRQGRDGYTF.

Note on this clone: The sample holds other DNA sequences that translate to the same CDR3. The chain carries TRBV29-1 and TRBJ2-7, with TRBD2 as a possible D gene (5 bases). V lost 4 bases, J lost 2 bases, and 9 bases lay in between. This CDR3 is 12 amino acids long. The V gene's germline CDR1 is SQVTM and CDR2 ANQGSEA. CDR3 amino acids: CSVGGETYEQYF. Written as DNA, the CDR3 is TGCAGCGTTGGTGGGGAGACCTACGAGCAGTACTTC.